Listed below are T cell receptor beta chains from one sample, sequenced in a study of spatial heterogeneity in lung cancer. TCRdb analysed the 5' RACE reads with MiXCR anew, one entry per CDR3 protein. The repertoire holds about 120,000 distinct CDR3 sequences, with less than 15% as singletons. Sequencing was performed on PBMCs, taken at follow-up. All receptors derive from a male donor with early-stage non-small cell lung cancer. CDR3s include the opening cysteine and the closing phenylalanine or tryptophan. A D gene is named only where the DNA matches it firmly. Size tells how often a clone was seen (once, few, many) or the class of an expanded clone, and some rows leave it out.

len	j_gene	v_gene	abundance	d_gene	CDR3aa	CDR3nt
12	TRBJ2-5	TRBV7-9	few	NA	CASSFKGGTQYF	TGTGCCAGCAGCTTCAAAGGGGGGACCCAGTACTTC
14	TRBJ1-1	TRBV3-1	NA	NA	CASSQASGNTEAFF	TGTGCCAGCAGCCAAGCATCAGGGAACACTGAAGCTTTCTTT
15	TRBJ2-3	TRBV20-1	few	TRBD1	CSARTGQKNPDTQYF	TGCAGTGCTAGAACGGGACAGAAAAACCCCGATACGCAGTATTTT
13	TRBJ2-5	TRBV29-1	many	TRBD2	CSVVSSGMETQYF	TGCAGCGTCGTCTCTAGCGGTATGGAGACCCAGTACTTC
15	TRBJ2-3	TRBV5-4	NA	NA	CASSLDQRRTDTQYF	TGTGCCAGCAGCTTGGATCAGCGGAGGACAGATACGCAGTATTTT
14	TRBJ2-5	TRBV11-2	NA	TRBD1	CASSGSDREETQYF	TGTGCCAGCAGCGGGTCGGACAGGGAGGAGACCCAGTACTTC
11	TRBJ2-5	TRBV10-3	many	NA	CASREQETQYF	TGTGCCAGCCGGGAGCAAGAGACCCAGTACTTC
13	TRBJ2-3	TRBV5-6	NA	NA	CASSLRGRDTQYF	TGTGCCAGCAGCTTGCGGGGGAGAGATACGCAGTATTTT
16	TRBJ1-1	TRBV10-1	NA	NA	CASLDFKGGAEAEAFF	TGCGCCAGTCTGGATTTTAAGGGAGGGGCGGAGGCTGAAGCTTTCTTT
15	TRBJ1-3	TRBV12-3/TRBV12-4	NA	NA	CASSFRGNSGNTIYF	TGTGCCAGCAGTTTTAGGGGGAACTCTGGAAACACCATATATTTT
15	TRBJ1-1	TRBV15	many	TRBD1	CATSRSGTGRTEAFF	TGTGCCACCAGCAGGTCCGGGACAGGGAGGACTGAAGCTTTCTTT
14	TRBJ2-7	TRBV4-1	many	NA	CASSQDRGAYEQYF	TGCGCCAGCAGCCAAGATCGGGGCGCCTACGAGCAGTACTTC
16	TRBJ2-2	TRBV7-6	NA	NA	CASSLAVIPNTGELFF	TGTGCCAGCAGCTTAGCGGTTATTCCGAACACCGGGGAGCTGTTTTTT
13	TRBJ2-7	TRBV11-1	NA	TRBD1	CASGAGQVYEQYF	TGTGCCTCAGGGGCGGGACAGGTCTACGAGCAGTACTTC
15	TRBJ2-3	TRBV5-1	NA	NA	CASSSQVTAGDTQYF	TGCGCCAGCAGCTCACAGGTAACCGCGGGGGATACGCAGTATTTT
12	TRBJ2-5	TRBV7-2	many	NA	CASSFTQETQYF	TGTGCCAGCAGCTTCACCCAAGAGACCCAGTACTTC
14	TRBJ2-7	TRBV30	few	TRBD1	CAWTLAGQGREQYF	TGTGCCTGGACGCTCGCGGGACAGGGTAGGGAGCAGTACTTC
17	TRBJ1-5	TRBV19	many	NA	CASSIDPGFGSNQPQHF	TGTGCCAGTAGTATAGATCCCGGGTTCGGGAGCAATCAGCCCCAGCATTTT
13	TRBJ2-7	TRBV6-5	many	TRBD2	CASRASGGAEQYF	TGTGCCAGCAGGGCTAGCGGGGGGGCCGAGCAGTACTTC
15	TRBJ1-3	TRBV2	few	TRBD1	CASRRGVQGGNTIYF	TGTGCCAGCAGAAGGGGCGTACAGGGGGGAAACACCATATATTTT
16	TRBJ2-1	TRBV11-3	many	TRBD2	CASSLDGVAGGGEQFF	TGTGCCAGCAGCTTAGATGGGGTAGCGGGGGGCGGTGAGCAGTTCTTC
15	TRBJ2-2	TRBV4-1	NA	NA	CASSQASANTGELFF	TGCGCCAGCAGCCAAGCATCAGCGAACACCGGGGAGCTGTTTTTT
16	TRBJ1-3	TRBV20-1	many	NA	CSARDGFGQAGNTIYF	TGCAGTGCTAGAGATGGCTTCGGGCAGGCGGGAAACACCATATATTTT
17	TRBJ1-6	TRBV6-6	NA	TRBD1	CASRYSIQGNRNSPLHF	TGTGCCAGCAGGTACTCGATACAGGGGAATAGAAATTCACCCCTCCACTTT
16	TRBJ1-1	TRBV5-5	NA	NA	CASSFVWGPMNTEAFF	TGTGCCAGCAGCTTTGTCTGGGGGCCGATGAACACTGAAGCTTTCTTT
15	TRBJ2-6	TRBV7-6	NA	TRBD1	CASSNRGSGANVLTF	TGTGCCAGCAGCAACAGGGGGTCTGGGGCCAACGTCCTGACTTTC
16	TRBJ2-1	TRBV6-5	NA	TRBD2	CASSSSGLVSYNEQFF	TGTGCCAGCAGTTCTTCCGGACTAGTAAGCTACAATGAGCAGTTCTTC
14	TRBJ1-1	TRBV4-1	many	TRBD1	CASSPDRANTEAFF	TGCGCCAGCAGCCCGGACAGGGCGAACACTGAAGCTTTCTTT
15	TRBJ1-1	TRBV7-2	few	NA	CASSRRTEMNTEVFF	TGTGCCAGCAGCCGGCGGACAGAGATGAACACTGAAGTTTTCTTT
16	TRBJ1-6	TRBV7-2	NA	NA	CASTPAFPGSNSPLHF	TGTGCCAGCACCCCGGCTTTTCCAGGGTCTAATTCACCCCTCCACTTT
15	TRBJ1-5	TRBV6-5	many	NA	CASSYSWGNNQPQHF	TGTGCCAGCAGTTACTCGTGGGGGAACAATCAGCCCCAGCATTTT
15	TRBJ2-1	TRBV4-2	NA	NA	CASSQNRVTYNEQFF	TGTGCCAGCAGCCAAAACAGAGTAACCTACAATGAGCAGTTCTTC
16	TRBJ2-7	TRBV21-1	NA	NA	CASSLKPGQGYDEQYF	TGTGCCAGCAGCTTAAAGCCCGGGCAGGGGTACGACGAGCAGTACTTC
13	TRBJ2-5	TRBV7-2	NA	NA	CASSSNKRETQYF	TGTGCCAGCAGCTCCAATAAGAGAGAGACCCAGTACTTC
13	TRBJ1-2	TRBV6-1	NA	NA	CASSVEQGYGYTF	TGTGCCAGCAGTGTGGAGCAGGGCTATGGCTACACCTTC
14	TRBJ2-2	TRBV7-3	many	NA	CASKVRGSTGELFF	TGTGCCAGCAAGGTGCGGGGTAGCACCGGGGAGCTGTTTTTT
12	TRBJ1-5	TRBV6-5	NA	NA	CASSFRDQPQHF	TGTGCCAGCAGTTTCCGGGATCAGCCCCAGCATTTT
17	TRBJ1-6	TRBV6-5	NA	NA	CASSYSTRGMGNSPLHF	TGTGCCAGCAGTTACTCCACCCGAGGGATGGGGAATTCACCCCTCCACTTT
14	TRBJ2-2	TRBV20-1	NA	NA	CSAFRTSNTGELFF	TGCAGTGCTTTCCGGACATCTAACACCGGGGAGCTGTTTTTT
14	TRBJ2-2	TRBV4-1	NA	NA	CASSQISDTGELFF	TGCGCCAGCAGCCAAATCAGCGACACCGGGGAGCTGTTTTTT